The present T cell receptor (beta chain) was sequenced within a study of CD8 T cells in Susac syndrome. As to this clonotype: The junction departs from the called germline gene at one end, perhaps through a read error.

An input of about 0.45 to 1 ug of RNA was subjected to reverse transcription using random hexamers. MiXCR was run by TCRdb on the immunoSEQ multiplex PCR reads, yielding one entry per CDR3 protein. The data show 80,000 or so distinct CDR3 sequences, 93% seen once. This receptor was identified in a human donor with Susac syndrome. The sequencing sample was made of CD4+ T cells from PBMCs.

CDR3 in DNA: TGTGCCGGCAGCCGAGAAGCGGGGTCCAAAAACATTCAGTACTTC. It is translated as CAGSREAGSKNIQYF. The chain couples TRBV14 to TRBJ2-4, with TRBD2 matching 7 bases. The germline gives CDR1 SGHDN, CDR2 FVKESK. The CDR3 is 15 residues long.